The TCR beta chain described here comes from a study of cytomegalovirus exposure and HLA in healthy donors. In nominal health when sampled, donors likely had unrecorded immune exposures nonetheless. On this clone itself: Its target is unknown.

CDR1 SGHVS and CDR2 FQNEAQ come from the germline V gene. V was cut by 2 bases and J by 2 bases, with 6 bases left in between. The CDR3 length is 13 residues. The PCR employed 60 Vbeta primers together with 13 Jbeta primers. Clones were read by immunoSEQ multiplex PCR, and TCRdb kept only the in-frame ones, dropping some. The table records some 160,000 clones, roughly 80% of them present only once. Findings and caveats of the study: It was reported that the classifier diagnosed cytomegalovirus status with high specificity and sensitivity in both the original and validation cohorts.

The sequence derives from a woman in her forties in good health and CMV-seropositive. The V gene is TRBV7-8, the J gene TRBJ2-5; unclear D gene. The specimen sequenced was PBMCs. The CDR3, as DNA: TGTGCCAGCAGCTTACCCAGGCAAGAGACCCAGTACTTC. As protein: CASSLPRQETQYF.